The 10 T cell receptor beta chains given below trace back to one sample, sequenced in a study of cytomegalovirus exposure and HLA in healthy donors. This PCR relied on a set of 60 Vbeta primers and 13 Jbeta primers. The method was immunoSEQ multiplex PCR; TCRdb's version includes in-frame clones alone and lacks a portion of them. The sample carries fewer than 150,000 clones, around 73% recorded once. Sequencing input: PBMCs. Source of these receptors: a human donor in good health.

The chain couples TRBV2 to TRBJ1-6; a possible D gene is TRBD1 (5 bases). Per germline, CDR1 SNHLY and CDR2 FYNNEI. The CDR3 extends over 15 amino acids. V was shortened by 4 bases and J by 8 bases, with 15 bases between the two germline ends. The CDR3 sequence is CASSVHGGSDSPLHF. Here the CDR3 DNA reads TGTGCCAGCAGTGTTCACGGGGGATCGGATTCACCCCTCCACTTT.

This rearrangement joins TRBV6-1 to TRBJ2-2, with TRBD1 matching over 8 bases. Germline-derived CDR1 and CDR2 are MNHNS and SASEGT. This CDR3 contains 13 residues. V gave up 10 bases and J gave up 4 bases; unmatched junction bases: 5. The CDR3 DNA reads TGTGCCACCCGGACAGGGACCACCGGGGAGCTGTTTTTT. Translation gives CATRTGTTGELFF.

J is TRBJ2-1 and V is TRBV11-3, with 16 bases lining up with TRBD2. The CDR3 loop spans 15 amino acids. CDR1 and CDR2 (germline): SGHNT, YENEEA. After removal of 5 bases from V and 8 bases from J, the junction contained 3 bases not matched to a gene. The chain's CDR3 is CASSTGTSGRDEQFF. The CDR3 nucleotides are TGTGCCAGCAGCACCGGGACTAGCGGGAGGGATGAGCAGTTCTTC.

The V and J genes are TRBV23-1 and TRBJ2-7; 10 nucleotides line up with TRBD2. TRBV23-1 is flagged as an ORF with uncertain function. This CDR3 has 18 residues. V gave up 0 bases and J gave up 2 bases; unmatched junction bases: 10. This CDR3 is CASSQSSGGGLSPYEQYF. The CDR3 DNA sequence: TGCGCCAGCAGTCAATCGAGCGGGGGGGGGCTATCCCCCTACGAGCAGTACTTC.

Only one count was recorded for this clone. The J gene is TRBJ1-4, the V gene TRBV5-1, with D possibly matching TRBD1 (5 bases). Germline lookup yields CDR1 SGHRS and CDR2 YFSETQ. The CDR3 is made up of 14 amino acids. V was pared by 4 bases and J by 5 bases, with 12 bases between. CDR3 amino acids: CASSQQDGNEKLFF. Written as DNA, the CDR3 is TGCGCCAGCAGCCAACAGGACGGGAATGAAAAACTGTTTTTT. The variable domain in full, with the rest retrieved from reference TRBV5-1 and TRBJ1-4, is KAGVTQTPRYLIKTRGQQVTLSCSPISGHRSVSWYQQTPGQGLQFLFEYFSETQRNKGNFPGRFSGRQFSNSRSEMNVSTLELGDSALYLCASSQQDGNEKLFFGSGTQLSVL.

This clone was detected only once. J is TRBJ1-1 and V is TRBV5-1; D perhaps matches TRBD1 (5 bases). Per the germline V gene, CDR1 is SGHRS and CDR2 is YFSETQ. The CDR3 runs to 13 residues. V lost 4 bases to trimming and J lost 4 bases, with 11 bases between them. For the CDR3, the DNA is TGCGCCAGCAGCCCGGGAGGGGCCACTGAAGCTTTCTTT. Its protein product is CASSPGGATEAFF.

V and J are TRBV10-2 and TRBJ2-1; possibly TRBD1 for D (5 bases). V was clipped by 6 bases and J by 2 bases, with 8 bases between them. Germline V CDR1 and CDR2: WSHSY, SAAADI. The CDR3 spans 13 residues. The CDR3 nucleotides are TGCGCCAGCAGGGTGACAGCCTACAATGAGCAGTTCTTC. It yields the protein CASRVTAYNEQFF.

The chain employs TRBV5-1 and TRBJ2-1; TRBD2 matches 13 bases. Looked up from germline, CDR1 is SGHRS and CDR2 is YFSETQ. CDR3 length equals 18 residues. The junction had 9 bases not matched to a gene; V was cut back by 4 bases and J by 2 bases. CDR3 DNA sequence: TGCGCCAGCAGCCGGTCGACTAGCGGGAGGTGGGCCTACAATGAGCAGTTCTTC. It is translated as CASSRSTSGRWAYNEQFF.

The chain joins TRBV4-1 to TRBJ1-5; D remains unclear. CDR3 size: 14 residues. Germline CDR1 is MGHRA and CDR2 is YSYEKL. The V end was cut by 0 bases, the J end by 1 base, with 4 bases between. The CDR3 protein is CASSQEASNQPQHF. The CDR3 DNA reads as TGCGCCAGCAGCCAAGAAGCCAGCAATCAGCCCCAGCATTTT.

This chain uses TRBV9 with TRBJ1-1; D may be TRBD1 (6 bases). The germline V gene encodes CDR1 SGDLS and CDR2 YYNGEE. Trimming cost V 1 base and J 7 bases, with 20 bases left between them. The CDR3 loop spans 16 amino acids. In nucleotides, the CDR3 is TGTGCCAGCAGCGTAAGACCGATTTTACAGGGCGGTGAAGCTTTCTTT. It encodes CASSVRPILQGGEAFF. The full variable domain, rest sourced from reference TRBV9 and TRBJ1-1, is DSGVTQTPKHLITATGQRVTLRCSPRSGDLSVYWYQQSLDQGLQFLIQYYNGEERAKGNILERFSAQQFPDLHSELNLSSLELGDSALYFCASSVRPILQGGEAFFGQGTRLTVV.